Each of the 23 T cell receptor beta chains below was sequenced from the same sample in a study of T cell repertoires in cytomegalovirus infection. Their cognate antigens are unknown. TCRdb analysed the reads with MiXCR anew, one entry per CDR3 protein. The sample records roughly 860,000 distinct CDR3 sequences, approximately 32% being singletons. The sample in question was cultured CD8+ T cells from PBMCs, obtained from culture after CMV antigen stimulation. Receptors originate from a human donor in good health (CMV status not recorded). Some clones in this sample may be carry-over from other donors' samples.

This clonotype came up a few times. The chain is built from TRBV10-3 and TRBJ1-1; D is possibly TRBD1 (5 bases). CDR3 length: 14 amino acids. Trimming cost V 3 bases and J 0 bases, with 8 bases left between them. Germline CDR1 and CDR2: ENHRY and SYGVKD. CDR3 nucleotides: TGTGCCATCAGTGATTCAGGGATGAACACTGAAGCTTTCTTT. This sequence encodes CAISDSGMNTEAFF.

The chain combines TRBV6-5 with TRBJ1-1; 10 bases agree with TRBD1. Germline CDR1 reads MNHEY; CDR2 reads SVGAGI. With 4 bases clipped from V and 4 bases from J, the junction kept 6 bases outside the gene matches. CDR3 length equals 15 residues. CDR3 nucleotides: TGTGCCAGCAGTTCGACCGGGACAGGGGTCACTGAAGCTTTCTTT. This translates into CASSSTGTGVTEAFF.

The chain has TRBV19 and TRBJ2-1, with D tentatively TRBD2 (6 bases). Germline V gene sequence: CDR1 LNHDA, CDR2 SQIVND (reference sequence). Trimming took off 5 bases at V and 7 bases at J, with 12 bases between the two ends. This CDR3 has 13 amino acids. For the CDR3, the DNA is TGTGCCAGTAGTTGGTCCGGGAGTAATGAGCAGTTCTTC. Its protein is CASSWSGSNEQFF.

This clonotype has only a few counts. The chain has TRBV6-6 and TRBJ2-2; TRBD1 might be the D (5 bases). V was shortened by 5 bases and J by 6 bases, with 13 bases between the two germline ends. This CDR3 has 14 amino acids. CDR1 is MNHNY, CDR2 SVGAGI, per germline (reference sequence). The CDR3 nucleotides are TGTGCCAGCAGTCTTCAGGGTGGGGCCGGGGAGCTGTTTTTT. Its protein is CASSLQGGAGELFF.

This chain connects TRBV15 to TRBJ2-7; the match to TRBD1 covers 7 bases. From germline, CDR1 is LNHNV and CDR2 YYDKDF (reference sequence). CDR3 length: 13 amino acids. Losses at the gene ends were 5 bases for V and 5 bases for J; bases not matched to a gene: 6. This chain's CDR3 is CATSEGQPNEQYF. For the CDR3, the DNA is TGTGCCACCAGCGAGGGACAGCCTAACGAGCAGTACTTC.

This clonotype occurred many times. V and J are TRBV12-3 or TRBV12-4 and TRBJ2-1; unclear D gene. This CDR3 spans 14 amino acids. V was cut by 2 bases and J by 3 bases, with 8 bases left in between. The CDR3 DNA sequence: TGTGCCAGCAGTTTACTAGGGTTCTACAATGAGCAGTTCTTC. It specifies CASSLLGFYNEQFF.

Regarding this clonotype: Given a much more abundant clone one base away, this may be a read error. The CDR3 here is CPSSYGGMETQYF. In nucleotides, the CDR3 is TGTCCCAGCAGCTACGGGGGGATGGAGACCCAGTACTTC. The genes are TRBV7-8 and TRBJ2-5, with 7 bases identical to TRBD2. This CDR3 is 13 amino acids long. Looked up from germline, CDR1 is SGHVS and CDR2 is FQNEAQ.

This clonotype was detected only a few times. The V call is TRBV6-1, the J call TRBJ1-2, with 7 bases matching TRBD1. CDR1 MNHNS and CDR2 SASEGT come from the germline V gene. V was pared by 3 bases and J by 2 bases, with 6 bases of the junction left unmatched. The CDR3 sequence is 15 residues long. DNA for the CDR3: TGTGCCAGCAGTGATCCGGGACAGACAAACTATGGCTACACCTTC. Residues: CASSDPGQTNYGYTF.

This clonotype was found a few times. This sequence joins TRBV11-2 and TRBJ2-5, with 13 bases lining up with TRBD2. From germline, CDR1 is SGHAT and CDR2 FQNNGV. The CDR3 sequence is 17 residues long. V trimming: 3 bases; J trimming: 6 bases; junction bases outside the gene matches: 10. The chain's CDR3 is CASSFGLAGAPAKTQYF. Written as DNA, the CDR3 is TGTGCCAGCAGCTTCGGACTAGCGGGGGCCCCGGCCAAGACCCAGTACTTC. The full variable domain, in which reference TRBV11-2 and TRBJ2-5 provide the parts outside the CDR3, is EAGVAQSPRYKIIEKRQSVAFWCNPISGHATLYWYQQILGQGPKLLIQFQNNGVVDDSQLPKDRFSAERLKGVDSTLKIQPAKLEDSAVYLCASSFGLAGAPAKTQYFGPGTRLLVL.

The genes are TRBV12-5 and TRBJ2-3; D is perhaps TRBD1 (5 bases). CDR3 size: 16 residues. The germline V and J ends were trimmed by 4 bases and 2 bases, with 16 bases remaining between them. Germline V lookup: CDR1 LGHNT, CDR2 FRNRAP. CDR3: CASGSRWGGYTDTQYF. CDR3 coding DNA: TGTGCTAGTGGTTCCCGATGGGGCGGATACACAGATACGCAGTATTTT.

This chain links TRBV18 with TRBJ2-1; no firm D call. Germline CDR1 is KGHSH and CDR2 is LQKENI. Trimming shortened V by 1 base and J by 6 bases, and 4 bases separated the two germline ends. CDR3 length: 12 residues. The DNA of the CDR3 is TGTGCCAGCTCACCACAAACCAATGAGCAGTTCTTC. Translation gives CASSPQTNEQFF.

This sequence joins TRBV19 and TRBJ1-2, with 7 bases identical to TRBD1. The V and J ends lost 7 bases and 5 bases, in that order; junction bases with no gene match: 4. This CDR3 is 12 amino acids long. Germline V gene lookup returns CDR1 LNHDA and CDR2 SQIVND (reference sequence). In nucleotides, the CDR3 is TGTGCCAGTATCGACAGGGCTTATGGCTACACCTTC. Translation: CASIDRAYGYTF. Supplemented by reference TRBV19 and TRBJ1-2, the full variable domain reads DGGITQSPKYLFRKEGQNVTLSCEQNLNHDAMYWYRQDPGQGLRLIYYSQIVNDFQKGDIAEGYSVSREKKESFPLTVTSAQKNPTAFYLCASIDRAYGYTFGSGTRLTVV.

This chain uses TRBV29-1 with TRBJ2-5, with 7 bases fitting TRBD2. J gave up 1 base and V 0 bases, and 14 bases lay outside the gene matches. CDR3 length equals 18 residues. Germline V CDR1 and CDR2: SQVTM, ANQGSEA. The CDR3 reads CSVEEGTLGLQPQETQYF. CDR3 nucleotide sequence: TGCAGCGTTGAAGAGGGTACGTTGGGACTACAACCCCAAGAGACCCAGTACTTC.

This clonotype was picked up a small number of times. CDR3 bases: TGTGCCAGCAGCTGGGACAGGGGGCCCTCCGGCCACAATGAGCAGTTCTTC. Translation gives CASSWDRGPSGHNEQFF. V gene TRBV6-1 combines with J gene TRBJ2-1; 12 nucleotides line up with TRBD1. Germline V gene lookup returns CDR1 MNHNS and CDR2 SASEGT. With V trimmed by 6 bases and J by 5 bases, 11 bases remained unmatched. The CDR3 totals 17 residues.

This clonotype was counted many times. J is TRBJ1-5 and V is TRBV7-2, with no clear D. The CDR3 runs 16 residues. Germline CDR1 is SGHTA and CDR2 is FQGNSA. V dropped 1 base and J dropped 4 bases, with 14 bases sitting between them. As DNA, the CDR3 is TGTGCCAGCAGCTTAGGTGCCGGCCTCGGGAATCAGCCCCAGCATTTT. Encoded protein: CASSLGAGLGNQPQHF.

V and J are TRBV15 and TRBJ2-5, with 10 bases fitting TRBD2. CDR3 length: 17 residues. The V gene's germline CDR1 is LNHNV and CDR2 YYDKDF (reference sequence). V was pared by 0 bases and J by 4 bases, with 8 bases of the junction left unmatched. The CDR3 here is CATSRDGTSALGETQYF. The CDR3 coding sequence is TGTGCCACCAGCAGAGACGGGACTAGCGCTTTGGGAGAGACCCAGTACTTC.

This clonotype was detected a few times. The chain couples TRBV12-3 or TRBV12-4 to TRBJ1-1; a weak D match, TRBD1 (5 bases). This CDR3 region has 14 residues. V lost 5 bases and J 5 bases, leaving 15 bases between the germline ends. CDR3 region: CASSLGTVSTEAFF. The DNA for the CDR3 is TGTGCCAGCAGTCTCGGGACCGTATCAACTGAAGCTTTCTTT.

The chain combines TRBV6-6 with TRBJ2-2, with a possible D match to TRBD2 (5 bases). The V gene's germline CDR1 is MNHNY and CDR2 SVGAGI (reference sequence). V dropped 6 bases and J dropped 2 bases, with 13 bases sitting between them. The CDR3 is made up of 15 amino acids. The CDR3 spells CASRTTGSNTGELFF. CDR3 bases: TGTGCCAGCAGAACAACGGGGTCCAACACCGGGGAGCTGTTTTTT.

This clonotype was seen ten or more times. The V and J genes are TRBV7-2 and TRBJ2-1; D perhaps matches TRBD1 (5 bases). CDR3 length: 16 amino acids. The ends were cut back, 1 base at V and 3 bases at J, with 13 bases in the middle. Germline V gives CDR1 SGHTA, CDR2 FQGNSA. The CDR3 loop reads CASSLVPQGVYNEQFF. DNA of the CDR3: TGTGCCAGCAGCTTAGTACCTCAGGGCGTCTACAATGAGCAGTTCTTC. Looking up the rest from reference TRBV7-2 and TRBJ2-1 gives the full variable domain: GAGVSQSPSNKVTEKGKDVELRCDPISGHTALYWYRQSLGQGLEFLIYFQGNSAPDKSGLPSDRFSAERTGGSVSTLTIQRTQQEDSAVYLCASSLVPQGVYNEQFFGPGTRLTVL.

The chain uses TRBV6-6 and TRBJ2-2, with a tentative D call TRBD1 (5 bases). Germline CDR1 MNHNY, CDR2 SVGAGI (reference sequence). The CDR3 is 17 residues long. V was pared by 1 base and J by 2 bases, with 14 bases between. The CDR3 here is CASSYWLQTGNTGELFF. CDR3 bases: TGTGCCAGCAGTTACTGGTTACAAACAGGAAACACCGGGGAGCTGTTTTTT.

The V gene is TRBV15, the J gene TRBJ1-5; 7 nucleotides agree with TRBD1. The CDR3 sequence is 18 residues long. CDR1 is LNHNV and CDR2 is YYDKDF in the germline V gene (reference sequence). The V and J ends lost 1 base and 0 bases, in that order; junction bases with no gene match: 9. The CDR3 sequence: CATSRVPQGVHSNQPQHF. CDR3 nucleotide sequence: TGTGCCACCAGCAGAGTGCCCCAGGGGGTCCATAGCAATCAGCCCCAGCATTTT.

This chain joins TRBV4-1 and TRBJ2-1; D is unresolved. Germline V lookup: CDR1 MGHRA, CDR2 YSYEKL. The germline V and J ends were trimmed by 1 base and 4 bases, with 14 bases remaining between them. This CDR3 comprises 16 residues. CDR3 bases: TGCGCCAGCAGCCAAGGCGTTCGACGGAAGTACAATGAGCAGTTCTTC. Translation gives CASSQGVRRKYNEQFF.

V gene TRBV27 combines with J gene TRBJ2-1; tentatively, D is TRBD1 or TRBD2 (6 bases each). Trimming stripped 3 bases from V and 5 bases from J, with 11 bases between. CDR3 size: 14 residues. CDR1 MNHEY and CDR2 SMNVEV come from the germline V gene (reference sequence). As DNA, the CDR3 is TGTGCCAGCAGTTTGGGGGGCACCGACAATGAGCAGTTCTTC. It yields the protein CASSLGGTDNEQFF.